This T cell receptor beta chain came from a study of blood T cells in healthy people across ages. This CDR3 comprises 14 residues. The germline V and J ends were trimmed by 2 bases and 0 bases, with 8 bases remaining between them. Germline lookup yields CDR1 SGHTA and CDR2 FQGNSA. A sample-barcoded 5' primer and a J-beta primer mix were used in a second PCR of roughly 7 to 11 cycles. A single record per CDR3 protein comes from TCRdb applying MiXCR to the 5' RACE reads. The table includes about 690,000 distinct CDR3 sequences, around two fifths detected once. The clonotype was recovered from an older man in good health. The specimen was blood. The gene calls are TRBV7-2 and TRBJ2-7; D gene ambiguous. The DNA of the CDR3 is TGTGCCAGCAGCTTAAATTCTTTCTCCTACGAGCAGTACTTC. Residues: CASSLNSFSYEQYF. The full variable domain, with the rest looked up from reference TRBV7-2 and TRBJ2-7, is GAGVSQSPSNKVTEKGKDVELRCDPISGHTALYWYRQSLGQGLEFLIYFQGNSAPDKSGLPSDRFSAERTGGSVSTLTIQRTQQEDSAVYLCASSLNSFSYEQYFGPGTRLTVT.